In this sample, the clone carrying this T cell receptor beta chain turned up many times. A single record per CDR3 protein comes from TCRdb applying MiXCR to the 5' RACE reads. The sample shows tens of thousands of distinct CDR3 sequences, around 5.8% of them seen only once. This sample is drawn from a study of early T cells in non-severe SARS-CoV-2 infection. Germline CDR1 reads LGHDT; CDR2 reads YNNKEL (reference sequence). Trimming pared 0 bases from V and 6 bases from J, leaving 12 bases between. CDR3 length equals 15 residues. The V call is TRBV3-1, the J call TRBJ2-4; possibly TRBD1 for D (5 bases). The specimen sequenced was whole blood. This receptor was taken from an adult who was a healthcare worker with PCR-confirmed SARS-CoV-2 infection or an uninfected control (not recorded which). As DNA, the CDR3 is TGTGCCAGCAGCCAAGAGGCTGGGGCATTAAACATTCAGTACTTC. It yields the protein CASSQEAGALNIQYF.